This T cell receptor beta chain was retrieved from a study of blood T cell repertoires in COVID-19. Overall study context: PBMCs, B-cell-depleted T cells, or T cells provided the cDNA or gDNA that made up the material.

V lost 4 bases to trimming and J lost 5 bases, with 14 bases between them. Germline CDR1 is KGHSH and CDR2 is LQKENI. This CDR3 comprises 14 residues. Those enrolled, adults aged roughly 18 to 89 years, came from fewer than 25 US areas. Each recovered donor of Cohort 3 presented with two negative PCRs, clearance, or symptom resolution. In the authors' workflow: It was from reference gene primer amplification that nucleated cell counts were estimated. Method: immunoSEQ multiplex PCR; TCRdb's copy keeps in-frame clones and lacks some. V and J calls and clone size are those listed in that table; D and trimming were worked out from the DNA. The sample holds fewer than 300,000 clones, more than 80% seen once.

This receptor was taken from a woman aged 25 to 39 who had recovered from COVID-19. This chain joins TRBV18 and TRBJ1-1, with no clear D. The specimen sequenced was PBMCs or T cells enriched from blood (not recorded which). Written as DNA, the CDR3 is TGTGCCAGCTCACTACAGAAAGTTGGGACTGAAGCTTTCTTT. Protein: CASSLQKVGTEAFF.